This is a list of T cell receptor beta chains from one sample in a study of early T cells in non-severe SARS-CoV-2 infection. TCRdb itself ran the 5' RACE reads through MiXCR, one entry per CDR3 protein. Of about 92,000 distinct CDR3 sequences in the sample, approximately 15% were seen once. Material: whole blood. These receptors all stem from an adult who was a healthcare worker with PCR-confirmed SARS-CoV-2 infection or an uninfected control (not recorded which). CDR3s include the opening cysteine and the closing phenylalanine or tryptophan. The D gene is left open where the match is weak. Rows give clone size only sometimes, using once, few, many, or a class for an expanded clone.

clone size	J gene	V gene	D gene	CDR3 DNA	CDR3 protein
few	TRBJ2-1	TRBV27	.	TGTGCCAGCAGTTTGGTAGGGTTTCTTTCCTACAATGAGCAGTTCTTC	CASSLVGFLSYNEQFF
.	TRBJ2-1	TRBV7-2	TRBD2	TGTGTCAGCAGCGGGACTAGCGGGAGGGGTTCCTACAATGAGCAGTTCTTC	CVSSGTSGRGSYNEQFF
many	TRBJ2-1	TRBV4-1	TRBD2	TGCGCCAGCAGCCCAAGATCTAGCGGGAGCTCCTACAATGAGCAGTTCTTC	CASSPRSSGSSYNEQFF
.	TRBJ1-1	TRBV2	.	TGTGCCAGCAGCGACCGACAGTTCCAAGCTTTCTTT	CASSDRQFQAFF
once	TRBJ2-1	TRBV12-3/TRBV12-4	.	TGTGCCAGCAGTTTCGGACGGGAGAATGAGCAGTTCTTC	CASSFGRENEQFF
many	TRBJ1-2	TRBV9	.	TGTGCCAGCAGCGCCTCGGGGACCGCAAACTATGGCTACACCTTC	CASSASGTANYGYTF
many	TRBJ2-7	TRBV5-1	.	TGCGCCAGCAGCTTGGAAACAGGGCCCCCCAACGAGCAGTACTTC	CASSLETGPPNEQYF
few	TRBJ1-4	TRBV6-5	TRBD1	TGTGCCAGGGGGGACAGGGGGCTTTGTGAAAAACTGTTTTTT	CARGDRGLCEKLFF
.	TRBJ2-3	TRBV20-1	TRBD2	TGCAGTGCTTTAACGACTAGCGGAGGTGGAGCAGATACGCAGTATTTT	CSALTTSGGGADTQYF
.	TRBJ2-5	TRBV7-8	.	TGTGCCAGCAGCTTAGTGATGGGACCGGAGACCCAGTACTTC	CASSLVMGPETQYF
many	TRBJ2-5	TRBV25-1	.	TGTGCCAGCAGTGCCAGGGGTCAAGAGACCCAGTACTTC	CASSARGQETQYF
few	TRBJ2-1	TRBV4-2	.	TGTGCCAGCAGCCAAGGATACCTTTCGATCGACAATGAGCAGTTCTTC	CASSQGYLSIDNEQFF
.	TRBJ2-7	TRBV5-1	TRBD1	TGCGCCAGCAGTCATGGGGACAGGGAAGGCTACGAGCAGTACTTC	CASSHGDREGYEQYF
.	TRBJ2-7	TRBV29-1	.	TGCAGCGTTGCCCGACTAGATCGTCTCCGCTACGAGCAGTACTTC	CSVARLDRLRYEQYF
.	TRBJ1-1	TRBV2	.	TGTGCCAGCAGTGACGGCAGGGCCAAGTACGTAGCTTTCTTT	CASSDGRAKYVAFF
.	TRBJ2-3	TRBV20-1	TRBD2	TGCAGTGCTAGGGGCGGGAGGGCCTTGACAGATACGCAGTATTTT	CSARGGRALTDTQYF
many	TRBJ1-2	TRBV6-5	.	TGTGCCAGCCTCCCTTTCTGGGGGAAATTCGGCTACACCTTC	CASLPFWGKFGYTF
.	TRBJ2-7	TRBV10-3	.	TGTGCCATCAGTGACCCCCGAAGGGGGGTCTCCTACGAGCAGTACTTC	CAISDPRRGVSYEQYF
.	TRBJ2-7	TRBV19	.	TGTGCCAGTAGTTGGTATGCAGGGGGGAACTACGAGCAGTACTTC	CASSWYAGGNYEQYF
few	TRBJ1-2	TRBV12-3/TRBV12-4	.	TGTGCCAGCAGTTCCAGCCCGAAGGGCTACCCCTATGGCTACACCTTC	CASSSSPKGYPYGYTF
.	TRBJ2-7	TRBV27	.	TGTGCCAGCAGCCCCCGGGCCCGAGAGCAGTACTTC	CASSPRAREQYF
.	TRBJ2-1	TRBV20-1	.	TGCAGTGCTAGAGCGGGAGCCTACAATGAGCAGTTCTTC	CSARAGAYNEQFF
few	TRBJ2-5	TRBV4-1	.	TGCGCCAGCAGCCAAGGATTCGTGAAAGAGACCCAGTACTTC	CASSQGFVKETQYF
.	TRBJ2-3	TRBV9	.	TGTGCCAGCAGCGCCCTAGGAGGTACGCAGTATTTT	CASSALGGTQYF
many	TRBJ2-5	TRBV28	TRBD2	TGTGCCAGCAGTTTGACTAGCGGGAGTGTATTGACCCAGTACTTC	CASSLTSGSVLTQYF
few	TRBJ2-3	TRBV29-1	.	TGCAGCGCCGAGAATATCCCAGGGGGCACAGATACGCAGTATTTT	CSAENIPGGTDTQYF
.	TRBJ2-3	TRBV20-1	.	TGCAGTGCTAGAGATAGGGCTACTAGCACAGATACGCAGTATTTT	CSARDRATSTDTQYF
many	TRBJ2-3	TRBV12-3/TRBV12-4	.	TGTGCCAGCAGACCCGGAGGGAGGGGGACAGATACGCAGTATTTT	CASRPGGRGTDTQYF
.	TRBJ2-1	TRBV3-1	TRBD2	TGTGCCAGCAGTAACACCGGGAATAGCGGGATCTTC	CASSNTGNSGIF
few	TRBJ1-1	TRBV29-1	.	TGCAGCGGGGAGGGGCCGGGCGTAAACACTGAAGCTTTCTTT	CSGEGPGVNTEAFF
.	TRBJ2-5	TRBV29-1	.	TGCAGCGTTGAAGATTACCGAGAGACTCAAGAGACCCAGTACTTC	CSVEDYRETQETQYF
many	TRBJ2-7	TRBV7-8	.	TGTGCCAGCAGCTGGAGCCTCCCTGCCTCCTACGAGCAGTACTTC	CASSWSLPASYEQYF